What follows are 26 T cell receptor beta chains derived from one specimen sequenced in a study of T cell clonality in common variable immunodeficiency. Generated by immunoSEQ multiplex PCR, the TCRdb table keeps only in-frame clones and is missing some. The sample contains tens of thousands of clones, none of them singletons. What was sequenced was peripheral blood mononuclear cells. The receptors originated from a person aged 18 to 70 in good health.

This clone was observed many times. The sequence runs out 3 residues before the end of the CDR3; the remainder is reconstructed from the germline J gene. This chain joins TRBV2 and TRBJ2-7; no clear D gene. Trimming cost V 1 base and J 0 bases, with 10 bases left between them. This CDR3 has 15 amino acids. Germline V CDR1 and CDR2: SNHLY, FYNNEI. CDR3 bases read: TGTGCCAGCAGTGAAGTGAAACTATACTCCTACGAG. Protein sequence: CASSEVKLYSYE. The whole CDR3 protein is CASSEVKLYSYEQYF.

This clone came up many times. The CDR3 goes on 3 residues after the read ends, and that part is filled in from the germline J gene. The chain is built from TRBV2 and TRBJ1-4; D ambiguous. The V and J ends lost 6 bases and 6 bases respectively, with 17 bases between them. Germline CDR1 SNHLY, CDR2 FYNNEI. The CDR3 spans 15 residues. CDR3 DNA, as far as it was read: TGTGCCAGCAGGGCAACCCTGGCTGATTATGAAAAA. It is translated as CASRATLADYEK. The full CDR3 reads CASRATLADYEKLFF.

This clone was detected many times. The sequence runs out 3 residues before the end of the CDR3; the remainder is reconstructed from the germline J gene. The V call is TRBV6-2 or TRBV6-3, the J call TRBJ2-7, with 7 bases aligning to TRBD2. The CDR3 extends over 14 amino acids. Germline CDR1 reads MNHEY; CDR2 reads SVGEGT. J lost 1 base, V lost 5 bases, and 5 bases had no gene match. CDR3 in amino acids: CASSAHSGSYEQYF. CDR3 DNA, as far as it was read: TGTGCCAGCAGTGCTCATAGCGGGTCCTACGAG.

This clone was found many times. CDR3 region: CASSDFDTSGGNEQFF. The DNA read from the CDR3 is TGCGCCAGCAGTGATTTTGATACTAGCGGGGGTAATGAG. V usage is TRBV10-1 and J usage is TRBJ2-1, with 11 bases lining up with TRBD2. The read stops 3 residues short of the end of the CDR3; the missing end is completed from the germline J gene. V lost 3 bases, J lost 7 bases, and 8 bases stayed unmatched. The germline V gene has CDR1 WNHNN and CDR2 SYGVQD (reference sequence). The length of the CDR3 is 16 residues.

The table lists this clone with many counts. The read terminates 3 residues ahead of where the CDR3 ends, so the germline J gene completes it. The genes are TRBV15 and TRBJ1-5; D gene unclear. Per the germline V gene, CDR1 is LNHNV and CDR2 is YYDKDF (reference sequence). The CDR3 extends over 16 amino acids. V lost 0 bases and J lost 2, with 11 bases in between. The chain's CDR3 is CATSRDKAAGNQPQHF. The DNA read from the CDR3 is TGTGCCACCAGCAGAGATAAGGCAGCGGGCAATCAGCCC.

This clone has only a few counts. Read sequence stops 3 residues before the CDR3 end, and the germline J gene provides the missing end. The V call is TRBV5-1, the J call TRBJ2-1; TRBD2 aligns across 9 bases. The trim removed 4 bases at V and 8 bases at J, leaving 16 bases unmatched. CDR1 and CDR2 (germline): SGHRS, YFSETQ. CDR3 length equals 17 residues. CDR3: CASSPLSLAGPSDEQFF. CDR3 bases read: TGCGCCAGCAGCCCCCTCTCGCTAGCGGGGCCGTCGGATGAG.

This clone was counted at least ten times. The read finishes 3 residues shy of the CDR3 end, and the germline J gene is used to complete it. The V gene is TRBV28, the J gene TRBJ2-7; TRBD1 matches at 9 bases. Germline V gene sequence: CDR1 MDHEN, CDR2 SYDVKM. The CDR3 is made up of 16 amino acids. V lost 1 base to trimming and J lost 2 bases; unmatched junction nucleotides: 6. The DNA read from the CDR3 is TGTGCCAGCAGTTTATTATGGGACAGGGTTACCTACGAG. Protein sequence: CASSLLWDRVTYE. The CDR3, in full, reads CASSLLWDRVTYEQYF.

This clone was observed at least ten times. The read ends 3 residues before the CDR3 terminus; that terminus is restored from the germline J gene. V and J are TRBV30 and TRBJ1-1, with unresolved D. V shed 0 bases and J shed 1 base, with 12 bases lying between them. Germline CDR1 reads GTSNPN; CDR2 reads SVGIG (reference sequence). CDR3 size: 15 residues. The chain's CDR3 is CAWSVLVSANTEAFF. CDR3 DNA, as far as it was read: TGTGCCTGGAGTGTATTGGTTAGCGCGAACACTGAA.

This clone was seen many times. The read terminates 3 residues before the CDR3 end, so the remaining end is supplied by the germline J gene. V gene TRBV19 combines with J gene TRBJ2-2; D is possibly TRBD2 (5 bases). CDR1 is LNHDA, CDR2 SQIVND, per germline (reference sequence). CDR3 length equals 13 residues. Trimming shortened V by 3 bases and J by 4 bases, and 6 bases separated the two germline ends. CDR3 DNA (partial): TGTGCCAGTAGTATCCGGGGCACCGGGGAG. This sequence encodes CASSIRGTGE. The whole CDR3 is CASSIRGTGELFF.

This clone was counted ten times or more. A junction boundary mismatches the germline segment, possibly from a read error. This CDR3 is CASGIRPSPGQKKGVPEAFF. Incomplete CDR3 DNA: TGTGCCAGTGGTATTCGGCCTTCCCCGGGACAGAAAAAGGGGGTACCTGAA. The rearrangement uses TRBV19 and TRBJ1-1, with TRBD1 matching over 7 bases. The CDR3 end lies 3 residues beyond the end of the read and is filled in from the germline J gene. CDR3 size: 20 residues. Germline V gene sequence: CDR1 LNHDA, CDR2 SQIVND (reference sequence). The entire variable domain, with the rest obtained from reference TRBV19 and TRBJ1-1, is as follows: DGGITQSPKYLFRKEGQNVTLSCEQNLNHDAMYWYRQDPGQGLRLIYYSQIVNDFQKGDIAEGYSVSREKKESFPLTVTSAQKNPTAFYLCASGIRPSPGQKKGVPEAFFGQGTRLTVV.

This clone was seen at least ten times. Coverage ceases 3 residues before the CDR3 finishes, and the germline J gene fills in the end. V gene TRBV7-2 combines with J gene TRBJ1-6, with D possibly matching TRBD1 (5 bases). Germline loops: CDR1 SGHTA, CDR2 FQGNSA. There are 14 residues in the CDR3. V was shortened by 1 base and J by 8 bases, with 9 bases between the two germline ends. The CDR3 DNA, read in part, is TGTGCCAGCAGCTTAGTAGGGGCGGATTCACCC. Encoded protein: CASSLVGADSP. Given in full, the CDR3 is CASSLVGADSPLHF.

The table lists this clone with many counts. The read ends 3 residues before the CDR3 terminus; that terminus is restored from the germline J gene. The chain carries TRBV2 and TRBJ2-7, with D perhaps matching TRBD1 or TRBD2 (6 bases each). V was clipped by 7 bases and J by 1 base, with 20 bases between them. CDR1 and CDR2 (germline): SNHLY, FYNNEI. The CDR3 loop spans 16 amino acids. The sequenced part of the CDR3 DNA is TGTGCCAGCAAAGGGGGAGGAGCTTCACTTTCCTACGAG. This encodes CASKGGGASLSYE. The CDR3 in its entirety is CASKGGGASLSYEQYF. Looking up the rest from reference TRBV2 and TRBJ2-7 gives the full variable domain: EPEVTQTPSHQVTQMGQEVILRCVPISNHLYFYWYRQILGQKVEFLVSFYNNEISEKSEIFDDQFSVERPDGSNFTLKIRSTKLEDSAMYFCASKGGGASLSYEQYFGPGTRLTVT.

This clone was recorded many times. Sequencing ends 3 residues short of the CDR3 end; the germline J gene provides the rest. V gene TRBV5-1 combines with J gene TRBJ1-4, with a weak D call TRBD1 (6 bases). The V end lost 0 bases, the J end lost 7 bases, and 10 bases lay between the germline ends. The CDR3 has 14 amino acids. CDR1 SGHRS and CDR2 YFSETQ come from the germline V gene. CDR3 amino acids: CASSLARGAEKLFF. The DNA read from the CDR3 is TGCGCCAGCAGCTTGGCCAGGGGCGCTGAAAAA.

Many counts were recorded for this clone. The read finishes 3 residues shy of the CDR3 end, and the germline J gene is used to complete it. The chain joins TRBV12-3 or TRBV12-4 to TRBJ2-1, with 10 positions matching TRBD2. The CDR3 runs 17 residues. The junction had 5 bases not matched to a gene; V was cut back by 1 base and J by 2 bases. The CDR3 DNA, read in part, is TGTGCCAGCAGTTTAGAGGAAAGCGGGGGGGCCTACAATGAG. Translating gives CASSLEESGGAYNE. The whole CDR3 sequence is CASSLEESGGAYNEQFF.

This clone was found many times. The CDR3 goes on 3 residues after the read ends, and that part is filled in from the germline J gene. The J gene is TRBJ1-5, the V gene TRBV7-8, with 10 bases lining up with TRBD1. With V trimmed by 5 bases and J by 6 bases, 7 bases remained unmatched. This CDR3 spans 15 amino acids. Germline V CDR1 and CDR2: SGHVS, FQNEAQ. The CDR3 protein is CASSQGQGGGQPQHF. The CDR3 DNA, read in part, is TGTGCCAGCAGCCAAGGACAGGGGGGCGGTCAGCCC.

At least ten counts were recorded for this clone. Coverage ceases 3 residues before the CDR3 finishes, and the germline J gene fills in the end. The rearrangement links TRBV7-9 to TRBJ1-4; D unclear. The CDR3 spans 13 residues. The V end lost 5 bases, the J end lost 6 bases, and 10 bases lay between the germline ends. Germline CDR1 SEHNR, CDR2 FQNEAQ (reference sequence). The CDR3 sequence is CASSPRQYEKLFF. CDR3 bases read: TGTGCCAGCAGCCCACGACAATATGAAAAA.

This clone has ten or more counts. The missing CDR3 end, 3 residues past where the read stops, is filled in from the germline J gene. J is TRBJ2-5 and V is TRBV28, with 7 bases matching TRBD2. V trimming: 3 bases; J trimming: 1 base; junction bases outside the gene matches: 8. This CDR3 is 16 amino acids long. Germline V CDR1 and CDR2: MDHEN, SYDVKM. The sequenced CDR3 bases are TGTGCCAGCAGTTTTAAAAGAGCGGGACCCCAAGAGACC. This sequence encodes CASSFKRAGPQET. The full CDR3 reads CASSFKRAGPQETQYF.

This clone was detected many times. The read falls 3 residues short of the CDR3 end, and the missing part is taken from the germline J gene. This chain uses TRBV19 with TRBJ1-1; 9 bases are a match to TRBD1. From germline, CDR1 is LNHDA and CDR2 SQIVND (reference sequence). CDR3 length equals 12 residues. With V trimmed by 10 bases and J by 3 bases, 3 bases remained unmatched. The covered CDR3 bases are TGTGCCACCCGGGACAGGGACACTGAA. Translating it yields CATRDRDTE. The full CDR3 is CATRDRDTEAFF.

At least ten counts were recorded for this clone. The sequenced fragment ends 3 residues before the CDR3 boundary, so the rest is inferred from the germline J gene. This sequence joins TRBV18 and TRBJ2-7; 12 bases line up with TRBD1. CDR1 and CDR2 from the germline V gene are KGHSH and LQKENI. V was clipped by 6 bases and J by 6 bases; unmatched bases: 3. CDR3 size: 13 residues. Partial CDR3 DNA: TGTGCCAGCTCTCCGGGACAGGGGGCCGAG. Its protein product is CASSPGQGAE. The CDR3 reads in full as CASSPGQGAEQYF.

This clone came up many times. CDR3 residues: CASSFRGNGYTF. The part of the CDR3 DNA that was read is TGTGCCAGCAGTTTTCGGGGGAATGGC. The chain uses TRBV28 and TRBJ1-2; D perhaps matches TRBD1 (5 bases). The read ends 3 residues early relative to the CDR3; the germline J gene fills the gap. Trimming shortened V by 3 bases and J by 6 bases, and 8 bases separated the two germline ends. This CDR3 contains 12 residues. CDR1 and CDR2 (germline): MDHEN, SYDVKM.

Many counts were recorded for this clone. The CDR3 extends 3 residues past the end of the read, so its final part is completed from the germline J gene. The rearrangement joins TRBV18 to TRBJ1-4; D might be TRBD1 (5 bases). Between the trimmed V and J ends, which lost 6 bases and 5 bases, there was a span of 10 bases. Germline loops: CDR1 KGHSH, CDR2 LQKENI. The CDR3 consists of 13 residues. The CDR3 spells CASSPDRNEKLFF. The DNA read from the CDR3 is TGTGCCAGCTCCCCCGACAGAAATGAAAAA.

This clone was detected many times. The CDR3 end lies 3 residues beyond the end of the read and is filled in from the germline J gene. The chain couples TRBV5-5 to TRBJ2-5; D is unresolved. CDR3 length: 15 residues. The V and J ends lost 0 bases and 2 bases respectively, with 11 bases between them. CDR1 is SGHKS, CDR2 YYEKEE, per germline (reference sequence). Partial CDR3 DNA: TGTGCCAGCAGCTTGGGTCCAGCGCTACAAGAGACC. It specifies CASSLGPALQET. The entire CDR3 protein is CASSLGPALQETQYF.

This clone was counted ten times or more. The read is 3 residues too short to cover the CDR3 end, so that end is filled in from the germline J gene. The rearrangement joins TRBV18 to TRBJ1-6; D remains ambiguous. This CDR3 region has 13 residues. Germline CDR1 KGHSH, CDR2 LQKENI. Incomplete CDR3 DNA: TGTGCCAGCTCACCGAGCGGACCATCCCCC. Translating gives CASSPSGPSP. The whole CDR3 reads CASSPSGPSPLHF.

This clone is medium-sized by share. The read ends 3 residues before the CDR3 terminus; that terminus is restored from the germline J gene. The chain joins TRBV7-4 to TRBJ1-5; D possibly corresponds to TRBD1 (5 bases). Between the trimmed V and J ends, which lost 5 bases and 7 bases, there was a span of 9 bases. The germline CDR1 and CDR2 sequences are SGHVT and SQSDAQ. The CDR3 has 12 residues. The CDR3 DNA, read in part, is TGTGCCAGCAGCCCAGGGAGGCAGCCC. This gives the protein CASSPGRQP. The entire CDR3 sequence reads CASSPGRQPQHF.

In its sample, this clone was seen many times. The DNA ends 3 residues before the CDR3 does, and the rest of the CDR3 is filled in from the germline J gene. The chain couples TRBV20-1 to TRBJ2-3, with D possibly matching TRBD2 (5 bases). CDR1 is DFQATT, CDR2 SNEGSKA, per germline (reference sequence). The CDR3 runs to 15 residues. V dropped 3 bases and J dropped 2 bases, with 15 bases sitting between them. CDR3 DNA, as far as it was read: TGCAGTGCTAGTGACGGCGTCGGGGTCACAGATACG. It is translated as CSASDGVGVTDT. The whole CDR3 protein is CSASDGVGVTDTQYF.

This clone was seen at least ten times. The sequence runs out 3 residues before the end of the CDR3; the remainder is reconstructed from the germline J gene. The J gene is TRBJ2-5, the V gene TRBV2; a possible D gene is TRBD1 (5 bases). V shed 10 bases and J shed 2 bases, with 8 bases lying between them. The CDR3 is made up of 11 amino acids. CDR1 is SNHLY and CDR2 is FYNNEI in the germline V gene. CDR3 bases read: TGTGCCAACCGACAGCAAGAGACC. Protein: CANRQQET. The full CDR3 protein reads CANRQQETQYF.